This T cell receptor (beta chain) was retrieved from a study of blood T cell repertoires in COVID-19. Study information: Samples taken during acute and convalescent COVID-19 were collected in the United States, Italy and Spain. Sample material is recorded as cDNA or gDNA derived from T cells, B-cell-depleted T cells, or PBMCs.

This CDR3 has 15 residues. Germline V gives CDR1 SGHAT, CDR2 FQNNGV. V dropped 1 base and J dropped 1; count of bases not matched to a gene: 0. Methods used by the authors: It was from reference gene primer amplification that nucleated cell counts were estimated. The protocol was immunoSEQ multiplex PCR, while the TCRdb copy is restricted to in-frame clones and leaves out a portion. V, J and clone size were drawn from that table, and D and trimming were deduced from the DNA. Here the sample spans roughly 110,000 clones, about four fifths being singletons. The sequencing sample was made of peripheral blood. This receptor was identified in a human donor in a cohort sampled during active COVID-19. This chain joins TRBV11-2 and TRBJ2-3; 9 bases are shared with TRBD1. CDR3 nucleotides: TGTGCCAGCAGCTTAGGGACAGGGGGCACAGATACGCAGTATTTT. Translation gives CASSLGTGGTDTQYF.